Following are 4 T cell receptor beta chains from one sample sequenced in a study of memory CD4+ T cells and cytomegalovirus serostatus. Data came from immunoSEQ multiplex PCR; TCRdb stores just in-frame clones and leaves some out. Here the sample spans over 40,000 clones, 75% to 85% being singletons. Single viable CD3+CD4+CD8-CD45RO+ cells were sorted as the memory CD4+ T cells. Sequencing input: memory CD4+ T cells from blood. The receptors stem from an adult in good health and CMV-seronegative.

The CDR3, as DNA: TGTGCCAGCAGCCAAGGGACAGTACAAGAGACCCAGTACTTC. It is translated as CASSQGTVQETQYF. The rearrangement joins TRBV6-6 to TRBJ2-5, with TRBD1 matching over 7 bases. Germline CDR1 MNHNY, CDR2 SVGAGI (reference sequence). After removal of 6 bases from V and 2 bases from J, the junction contained 6 bases not matched to a gene. The CDR3 spans 14 residues.

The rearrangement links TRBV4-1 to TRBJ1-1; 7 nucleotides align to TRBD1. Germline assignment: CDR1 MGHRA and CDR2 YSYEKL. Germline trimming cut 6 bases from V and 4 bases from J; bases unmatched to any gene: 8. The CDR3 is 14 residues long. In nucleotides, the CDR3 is TGCGCCAGCAGGCCCGGGACAGCCCTCACTGAAGCTTTCTTT. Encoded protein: CASRPGTALTEAFF.

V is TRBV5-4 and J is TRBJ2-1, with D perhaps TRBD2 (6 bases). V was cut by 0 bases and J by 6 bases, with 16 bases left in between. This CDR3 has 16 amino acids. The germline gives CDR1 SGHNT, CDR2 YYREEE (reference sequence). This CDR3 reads CASSLGAGSAVNEQFF. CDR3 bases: TGTGCCAGCAGCTTGGGGGCGGGGTCGGCCGTCAATGAGCAGTTCTTC.

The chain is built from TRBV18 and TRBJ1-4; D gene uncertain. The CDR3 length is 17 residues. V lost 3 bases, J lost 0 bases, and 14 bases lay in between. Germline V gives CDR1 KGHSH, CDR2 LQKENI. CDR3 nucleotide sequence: TGTGCCAGCTCACCCCCTAGTGGGCGATCAACTAATGAAAAACTGTTTTTT. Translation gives CASSPPSGRSTNEKLFF.